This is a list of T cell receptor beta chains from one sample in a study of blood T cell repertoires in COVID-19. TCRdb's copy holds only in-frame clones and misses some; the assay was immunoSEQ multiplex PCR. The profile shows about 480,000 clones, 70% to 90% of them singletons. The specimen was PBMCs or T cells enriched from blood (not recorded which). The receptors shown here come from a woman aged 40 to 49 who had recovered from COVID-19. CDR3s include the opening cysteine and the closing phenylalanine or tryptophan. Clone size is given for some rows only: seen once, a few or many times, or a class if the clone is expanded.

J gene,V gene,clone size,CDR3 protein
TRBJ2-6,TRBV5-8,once,CASSLVLSGANVLTF
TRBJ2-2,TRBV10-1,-,CASSGSYYLGQGSTGELFF
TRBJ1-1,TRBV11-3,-,CASRPDRGLTEAFF
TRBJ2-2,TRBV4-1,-,CASSQDNWGSPNTGELFF
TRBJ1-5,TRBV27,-,CASSRGQLSNQPQHF
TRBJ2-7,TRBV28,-,CASSPVPGVSGREQYF
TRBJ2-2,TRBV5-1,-,CASSLGLAGEPGELFF
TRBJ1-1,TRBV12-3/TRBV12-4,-,CASSRGSGTEAFF
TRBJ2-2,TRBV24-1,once,CATSPRTGELFF
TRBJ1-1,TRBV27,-,CASSLGFGGTEAFF
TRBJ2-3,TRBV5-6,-,CASSHSGTPDTQYF
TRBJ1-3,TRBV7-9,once,CASSLTGGSGNTIYF
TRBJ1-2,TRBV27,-,CASSPQGQARSYGYTF
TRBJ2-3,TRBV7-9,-,CASSPRARSTDTQYF
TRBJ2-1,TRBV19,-,CATKRRGGPNEQFF
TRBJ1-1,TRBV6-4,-,CASSRETGTEAFF
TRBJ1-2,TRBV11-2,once,CASSTAGEAVF
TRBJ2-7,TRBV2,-,CASKRGLADYEQYF
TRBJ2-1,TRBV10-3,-,CAISDPGDEQFF
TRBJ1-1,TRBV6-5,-,CASTSGTGVREAFF
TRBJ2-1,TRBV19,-,CASSNPWTGNNEQFF
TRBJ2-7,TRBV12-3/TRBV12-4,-,CASRQGAEDEQYF
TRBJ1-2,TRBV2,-,CASSGRQGRGYTF
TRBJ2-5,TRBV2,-,CATGGQMETQYF
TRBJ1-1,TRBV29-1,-,CSVGHENTEAFF
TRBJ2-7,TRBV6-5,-,CASSRDRQYEQYF
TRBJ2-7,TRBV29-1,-,CSVPGTGGYEQYF
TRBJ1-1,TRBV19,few,CASSLTGESLGMNTEAFF
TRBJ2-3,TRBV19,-,CASSIRLAGVADTQYF
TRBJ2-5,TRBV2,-,CASRQGREETQYF
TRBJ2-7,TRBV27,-,CASSRQGLAYEQYF
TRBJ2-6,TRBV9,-,CASSVLQGISGANVLTF
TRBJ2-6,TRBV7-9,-,CASAGLAGVSGANVLTF
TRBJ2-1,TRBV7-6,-,CASSLAWKGQGNEQFF
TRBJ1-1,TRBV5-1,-,CASSLGGENTEAFF
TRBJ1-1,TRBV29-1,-,CSAWGGMDTEAFF
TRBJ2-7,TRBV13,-,CASSPWTELSYEQYF
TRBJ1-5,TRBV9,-,CASSVAGGNQPQHF
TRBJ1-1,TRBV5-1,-,CASSLGGQGALSAFF
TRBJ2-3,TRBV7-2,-,CASSLVGGPWSTDTQYF
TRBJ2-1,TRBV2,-,CASSEKEVFANEQFF
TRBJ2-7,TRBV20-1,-,CSASKATSGRVNEQYF
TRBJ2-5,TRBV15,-,CATSRREPQETQYF
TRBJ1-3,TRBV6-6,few,CASSPYQDRGHRNTIYF
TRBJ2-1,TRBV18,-,CASSLYGADEQFF
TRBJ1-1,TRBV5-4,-,CASSLGGANTEAFF
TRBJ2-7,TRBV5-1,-,CASSLKRTLAGAPYEQYF
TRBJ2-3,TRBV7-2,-,CASSPKVQGPDTQYF
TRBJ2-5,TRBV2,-,CASSRGLAETQYF
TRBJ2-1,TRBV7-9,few,CASSSTYNEQFF
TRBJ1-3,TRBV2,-,CASSDRGNTIYF